This is a list of T cell receptor beta chains from one sample in a study. Clones were sequenced by immunoSEQ multiplex PCR, and TCRdb holds only the in-frame ones, with some missing. The table records about 68,000 clones, just over 90% of them present only once. Input material: PBMCs. The receptor source for this set is a man aged 35 to 55 with rheumatoid arthritis. The CDR3 runs from the conserved cysteine through the conserved F or W. Each record gives: CDR3 DNA, CDR3 protein, D gene, V gene, J gene, clone size. The D gene is left open where the match is weak. Size is stated for part of the rows, as once, few or many counts, or as a class when the clone is expanded.

CDR3nt: TGTGCCAGCAGCTTACGGGGGGCACGCGGCTACACCTTC
CDR3aa: CASSLRGARGYTF
d_gene: -
v_gene: TRBV5-4
j_gene: TRBJ1-2
abundance: -

CDR3nt: TGTGCCAGCTCACCAGCGTCCGATACGCAGTATTTT
CDR3aa: CASSPASDTQYF
d_gene: -
v_gene: TRBV18
j_gene: TRBJ2-3
abundance: -

CDR3nt: TGTGCCAGCAGCCCTAGGGGGGATACGCAGTATTTT
CDR3aa: CASSPRGDTQYF
d_gene: -
v_gene: TRBV11-3
j_gene: TRBJ2-3
abundance: once

CDR3nt: TGTGCCAGCAGACCCTCTACAGGGGGCTACGAGCAGTACTTC
CDR3aa: CASRPSTGGYEQYF
d_gene: TRBD1
v_gene: TRBV6-5
j_gene: TRBJ2-7
abundance: once

CDR3nt: TGTGCCAGCAGCTTATATTCTAGGGGGCAGGGCCTGCTCGGCATTCAGTACTTC
CDR3aa: CASSLYSRGQGLLGIQYF
d_gene: TRBD1
v_gene: TRBV7-6
j_gene: TRBJ2-4
abundance: -

CDR3nt: TGTGCCAGCAGCGCCAGACAGGGGACTGAAGCTTTCTTT
CDR3aa: CASSARQGTEAFF
d_gene: TRBD1
v_gene: TRBV28
j_gene: TRBJ1-1
abundance: -

CDR3nt: TGCGCCAGCAGCTCGGGACTAGCGGGAAAGGAGCAGTTCTTC
CDR3aa: CASSSGLAGKEQFF
d_gene: TRBD2
v_gene: TRBV5-1
j_gene: TRBJ2-1
abundance: -

CDR3nt: TGTGCCACCAGTATAAACAGGGGGCAGGGGGCAACTAATGAAAAACTGTTTTTT
CDR3aa: CATSINRGQGATNEKLFF
d_gene: TRBD1
v_gene: TRBV24-1
j_gene: TRBJ1-4
abundance: -

CDR3nt: TGTGCCAGCAGCGCGGGACTAGCGGGGGTCTACGAGCAGTACTTC
CDR3aa: CASSAGLAGVYEQYF
d_gene: TRBD2
v_gene: TRBV11-3
j_gene: TRBJ2-7
abundance: -

CDR3nt: TGTGCCAGCAGTTACCTTCGCGGGTCTTACAATGAGCAGTTCTTC
CDR3aa: CASSYLRGSYNEQFF
d_gene: -
v_gene: TRBV7-9
j_gene: TRBJ2-1
abundance: -

CDR3nt: TGTGCCAGCTCCGGGAGCAATCAGCCCCAGCATTTT
CDR3aa: CASSGSNQPQHF
d_gene: -
v_gene: TRBV6-5
j_gene: TRBJ1-5
abundance: -

CDR3nt: TGTGCCAGCAGTTACAAAAGGGCCAGCACAGATACGCAGTATTTT
CDR3aa: CASSYKRASTDTQYF
d_gene: -
v_gene: TRBV6-2/TRBV6-3
j_gene: TRBJ2-3
abundance: -

CDR3nt: TGTGCCAGTAGCCTTGGGGCGATTGGGGCCAACGTCCTGACTTTC
CDR3aa: CASSLGAIGANVLTF
d_gene: -
v_gene: TRBV19
j_gene: TRBJ2-6
abundance: -

CDR3nt: TGCGCCAGCAGCTTGGATACGGGGGGGCGCAATGAGCAGTTCTTC
CDR3aa: CASSLDTGGRNEQFF
d_gene: TRBD2
v_gene: TRBV5-1
j_gene: TRBJ2-1
abundance: -

CDR3nt: TGTGCCAGCTCCCGGGGTCCTGAGGGCGAAAAACTGTTTTTT
CDR3aa: CASSRGPEGEKLFF
d_gene: -
v_gene: TRBV18
j_gene: TRBJ1-4
abundance: -

CDR3nt: TGTGCCAGTAGTATAGGGACTAGCGGATACAATGAGCAGTTCTTC
CDR3aa: CASSIGTSGYNEQFF
d_gene: TRBD2
v_gene: TRBV19
j_gene: TRBJ2-1
abundance: -

CDR3nt: TGTGCCAGCAGTTTAGAATCCCGACTAGCGGGAGGGCTAGAGACCCAGTACTTC
CDR3aa: CASSLESRLAGGLETQYF
d_gene: TRBD2
v_gene: TRBV27
j_gene: TRBJ2-5
abundance: -

CDR3nt: TGTGCCAGCAGCTTAGCGTTAGTAGCGGGGGGCCCTAACACCGGGGAGCTGTTTTTT
CDR3aa: CASSLALVAGGPNTGELFF
d_gene: TRBD2
v_gene: TRBV11-3
j_gene: TRBJ2-2
abundance: -

CDR3nt: TGTGCCAGCAGTGAAACAGGACGGGGGACTGAAGCTTTCTTT
CDR3aa: CASSETGRGTEAFF
d_gene: -
v_gene: TRBV6-1
j_gene: TRBJ1-1
abundance: -

CDR3nt: TGCGCCAGCAGCTTGGTCGTAGGACAGTCATCACCCCTCCACTTT
CDR3aa: CASSLVVGQSSPLHF
d_gene: -
v_gene: TRBV5-1
j_gene: TRBJ1-6
abundance: -

CDR3nt: TGTGCCAGCAGCCAAATCTCTGCGGACACCGGGGAGCTGTTTTTT
CDR3aa: CASSQISADTGELFF
d_gene: -
v_gene: TRBV4-2
j_gene: TRBJ2-2
abundance: -

CDR3nt: TGTGCCAGCATAAGCACAGGGATTGTCACTGAAGCTTTCTTT
CDR3aa: CASISTGIVTEAFF
d_gene: -
v_gene: TRBV28
j_gene: TRBJ1-1
abundance: -

CDR3nt: TGCAGCGTTGCTCCGGCGGGGACGAACACCGGGGAGCTGTTTTTT
CDR3aa: CSVAPAGTNTGELFF
d_gene: -
v_gene: TRBV29-1
j_gene: TRBJ2-2
abundance: -

CDR3nt: TGTGCCAGCACCGAGGCCAGCCACCTAGGGGGCTACACCTTC
CDR3aa: CASTEASHLGGYTF
d_gene: -
v_gene: TRBV28
j_gene: TRBJ1-2
abundance: once

CDR3nt: TGTGCCAGCAGTTACAGCTCGGCTCGGGATACTGAAGCTTTCTTT
CDR3aa: CASSYSSARDTEAFF
d_gene: -
v_gene: TRBV6-5
j_gene: TRBJ1-1
abundance: -

CDR3nt: TGTGCCAGCACCCTTAACAGGGAAACCGGGGAGCTGTTTTTT
CDR3aa: CASTLNRETGELFF
d_gene: -
v_gene: TRBV2
j_gene: TRBJ2-2
abundance: -

CDR3nt: TGTGCCAGCGCCGACACCAACACCGGGGAGCTGTTTTTT
CDR3aa: CASADTNTGELFF
d_gene: -
v_gene: TRBV2
j_gene: TRBJ2-2
abundance: -

CDR3nt: TGTGCCACCAGTGATGCCGGGACAGCTTCTGAGACCCAGTACTTC
CDR3aa: CATSDAGTASETQYF
d_gene: TRBD1
v_gene: TRBV24-1
j_gene: TRBJ2-5
abundance: -

CDR3nt: TGTGCCAGCAGTTATGCAGGTTCTATCTACGAGCAGTACTTC
CDR3aa: CASSYAGSIYEQYF
d_gene: -
v_gene: TRBV6-6
j_gene: TRBJ2-7
abundance: -

CDR3nt: TGTGCCAGCAGCGGAGGATTTGACTACGAGCAGTACTTC
CDR3aa: CASSGGFDYEQYF
d_gene: -
v_gene: TRBV9
j_gene: TRBJ2-7
abundance: -

CDR3nt: TGTGCCAGCTCCCAGGGGACGGGGCTAACAGATACGCAGTATTTT
CDR3aa: CASSQGTGLTDTQYF
d_gene: -
v_gene: TRBV3-1/TRBV3-2
j_gene: TRBJ2-3
abundance: -

CDR3nt: TGTGCCTGGAGTACCGGGACATACGAAAAACTGTTTTTT
CDR3aa: CAWSTGTYEKLFF
d_gene: -
v_gene: TRBV30
j_gene: TRBJ1-4
abundance: -

CDR3nt: TGTGCCAGCAGTTCAACCGGACTAGTCCCCTTTGACGAGCAGTACTTC
CDR3aa: CASSSTGLVPFDEQYF
d_gene: TRBD2
v_gene: TRBV28
j_gene: TRBJ2-7
abundance: -

CDR3nt: TGTGCCAGCAGCCTAGACACCTACGAGCAGTACTTC
CDR3aa: CASSLDTYEQYF
d_gene: -
v_gene: TRBV5-4
j_gene: TRBJ2-7
abundance: -

CDR3nt: TGTGCCAGCAGCTCTGGGCCGGCATCCCAGCCCCAGCATTTT
CDR3aa: CASSSGPASQPQHF
d_gene: -
v_gene: TRBV7-6
j_gene: TRBJ1-5
abundance: -

CDR3nt: TGTGCCAGCAGCTTAGGTAGGGCGGGCTCCTACGAGCAGTACTTC
CDR3aa: CASSLGRAGSYEQYF
d_gene: -
v_gene: TRBV11-3
j_gene: TRBJ2-7
abundance: -

CDR3nt: TGTGCCAGCAGCCAAACCGGACGGGGAAGCAATCAGCCCCAGCATTTT
CDR3aa: CASSQTGRGSNQPQHF
d_gene: -
v_gene: TRBV3-1/TRBV3-2
j_gene: TRBJ1-5
abundance: -

CDR3nt: TGTGCCAGCAGCTTAAGGCAGGGTGGTCAGCCCCAGCATTTT
CDR3aa: CASSLRQGGQPQHF
d_gene: -
v_gene: TRBV7-2
j_gene: TRBJ1-5
abundance: -

CDR3nt: TGCGCCAGCAGCCAAGAGGGGAGTCTGCAGGGGAGCTCCTATAATTCACCCCTCCACTTT
CDR3aa: CASSQEGSLQGSSYNSPLHF
d_gene: -
v_gene: TRBV4-1
j_gene: TRBJ1-6
abundance: -

CDR3nt: TGTGCCAGCAGTTACGCGCGGGGGGGGGATACGCAGTATTTT
CDR3aa: CASSYARGGDTQYF
d_gene: TRBD2
v_gene: TRBV6-5
j_gene: TRBJ2-3
abundance: -